A single sample gave rise to the 8 T cell receptor beta chains below, sequenced in a study of shared clonotypes between healthy human individuals. The data were produced by immunoSEQ multiplex PCR, yet TCRdb's version contains in-frame clones alone and is incomplete. The sample gives around 2.3 million clones, around 95% of which show up once; more than 0.1% is in the top ten. Sequenced: naive CD4+ T cells sorted from blood. Subset specified: CD45RA+ positively selected. The receptor set was obtained from a man aged 18 to 29 in good health.

The rearrangement uses TRBV4-1 and TRBJ2-3; 9 bases are shared with TRBD1. The length of the CDR3 is 17 residues. Germline lookup yields CDR1 MGHRA and CDR2 YSYEKL. The J segment lost 5 bases and the V segment lost 3 bases, leaving 12 bases of the junction unmatched. As DNA, the CDR3 is TGCGCCAGCAGCCACCCCCCAGACAGGGGGTGGAGAGATACGCAGTATTTT. Amino acid sequence: CASSHPPDRGWRDTQYF.

This clone was seen once. The gene calls are TRBV27 and TRBJ2-5; 8 bases match TRBD2. V trimming: 6 bases; J trimming: 4 bases; junction bases outside the gene matches: 7. CDR1 is MNHEY and CDR2 is SMNVEV in the germline V gene (reference sequence). This CDR3 region has 14 residues. CDR3 sequence reads: CASSLWSGGETQYF. The CDR3 nucleotides are TGTGCCAGCAGCCTGTGGAGCGGGGGAGAGACCCAGTACTTC.

The chain joins TRBV10-3 to TRBJ2-7; maybe TRBD2 (6 bases). Trimming removed 11 bases from V and 5 bases from J, with 19 bases in between. The CDR3 is 13 residues long. CDR1 and CDR2 from the germline V gene are ENHRY and SYGVKD. The DNA for the CDR3 is TGTGCCTTGGGGCGGGATATAAACGACGAGCAGTACTTC. It translates to CALGRDINDEQYF.

The gene calls are TRBV6-1 and TRBJ2-2, with TRBD1 identical over 11 bases. The trim removed 6 bases at V and 10 bases at J, leaving 7 bases unmatched. Germline assignment: CDR1 MNHNS and CDR2 SASEGT. The CDR3 contains 14 residues. The CDR3 is CASRGQGGIAELFF. The CDR3 nucleotides read TGTGCCAGCAGGGGACAGGGGGGGATAGCGGAGCTGTTTTTT.

The chain employs TRBV10-2 and TRBJ1-1, with a possible D match to TRBD1 (5 bases). The germline V gene has CDR1 WSHSY and CDR2 SAAADI. CDR3 length equals 16 residues. V gave up 6 bases and J gave up 0 bases, with 17 bases separating them. The CDR3 coding sequence is TGCGCCAGCAGATCCGGGACCCGTGGGATGAACACTGAAGCTTTCTTT. Residues: CASRSGTRGMNTEAFF.

This clone showed up just a few times. The chain combines TRBV29-1 with TRBJ1-2; D is perhaps TRBD1 (5 bases). Germline V gene lookup returns CDR1 SQVTM and CDR2 ANQGSEA. V lost 5 bases and J 3 bases, leaving 7 bases between the germline ends. The CDR3 has 11 amino acids. CDR3 coding DNA: TGCAGCGTTACGACAGACTATGGCTACACCTTC. Its translation is CSVTTDYGYTF. Full variable domain (outside the CDR3, taken from reference TRBV29-1 and TRBJ1-2): SAVISQKPSRDICQRGTSLTIQCQVDSQVTMMFWYRQQPGQSLTLIATANQGSEATYESGFVIDKFPISRPNLTFSTLTVSNMSPEDSSIYLCSVTTDYGYTFGSGTRLTVV.

J is TRBJ2-1 and V is TRBV5-1, with 15 bases lining up with TRBD2. V was pared by 0 bases and J by 7 bases, with 2 bases of the junction left unmatched. This CDR3 spans 16 amino acids. Germline V gene lookup returns CDR1 SGHRS and CDR2 YFSETQ. The CDR3, as DNA: TGCGCCAGCAGCTTGGGGACTAGCGGGAGGGCAAATGAGCAGTTCTTC. Its protein product is CASSLGTSGRANEQFF.

The chain combines TRBV6-1 with TRBJ2-4; D ambiguous. CDR3 length equals 18 residues. Germline V lookup: CDR1 MNHNS, CDR2 SASEGT. Trimming removed 0 bases at V and 0 bases at J, with 15 bases between. The CDR3 nucleotides read TGTGCCAGCAGTGAAGCCTTGGTAGTAGAGCTAGCCAAAAACATTCAGTACTTC. Protein: CASSEALVVELAKNIQYF.